In its sample, the clone carrying this T cell receptor beta chain was seen many times. These data are taken from a study of T cells of healthy individuals. Germline loops: CDR1 MNHEY, CDR2 SMNVEV (reference sequence). Trimming took 6 bases from V and 6 from J; bases not matched to a gene: 9. This CDR3 contains 16 residues. One entry per CDR3 protein, called by TCRdb with MiXCR from the 5' RACE reads. The table records some 85,000 distinct CDR3 sequences, roughly 5% of them present only once. This chain connects TRBV27 to TRBJ2-3; TRBD2 matches at 13 bases. The receptor comes from a female donor in good health. CDR3 in DNA: TGTGCCAGCAGGCCTTGGACTAGCGGGAGCCCCGATACGCAGTATTTT. Protein sequence: CASRPWTSGSPDTQYF.